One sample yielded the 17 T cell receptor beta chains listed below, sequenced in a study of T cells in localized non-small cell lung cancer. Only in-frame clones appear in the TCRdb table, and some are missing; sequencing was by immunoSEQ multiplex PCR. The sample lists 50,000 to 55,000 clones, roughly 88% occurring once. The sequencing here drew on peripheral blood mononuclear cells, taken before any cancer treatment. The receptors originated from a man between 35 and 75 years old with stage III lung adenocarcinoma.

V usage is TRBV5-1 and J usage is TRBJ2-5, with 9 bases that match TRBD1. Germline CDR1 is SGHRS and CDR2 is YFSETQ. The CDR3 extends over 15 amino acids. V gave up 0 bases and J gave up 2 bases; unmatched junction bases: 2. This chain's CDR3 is CASSLVGQGQETQYF. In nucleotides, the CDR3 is TGCGCCAGCAGCTTGGTGGGACAGGGACAAGAGACCCAGTACTTC.

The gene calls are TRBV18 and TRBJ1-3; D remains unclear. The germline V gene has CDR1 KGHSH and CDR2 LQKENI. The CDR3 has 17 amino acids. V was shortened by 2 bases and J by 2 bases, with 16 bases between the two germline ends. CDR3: CASSPLDQEFAGNTIYF. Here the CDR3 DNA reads TGTGCCAGCTCACCATTGGACCAGGAATTCGCTGGAAACACCATATATTTT.

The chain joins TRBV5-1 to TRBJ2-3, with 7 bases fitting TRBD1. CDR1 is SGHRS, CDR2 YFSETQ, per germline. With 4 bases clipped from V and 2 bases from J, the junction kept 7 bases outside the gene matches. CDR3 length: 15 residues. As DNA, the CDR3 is TGCGCCAGCAGCGCCACAGGGGTCTACACAGATACGCAGTATTTT. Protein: CASSATGVYTDTQYF.

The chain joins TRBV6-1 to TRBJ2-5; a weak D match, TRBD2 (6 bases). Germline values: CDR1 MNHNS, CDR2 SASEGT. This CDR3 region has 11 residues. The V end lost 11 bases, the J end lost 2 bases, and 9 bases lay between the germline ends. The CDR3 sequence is CAGRGQETQYF. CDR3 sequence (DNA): TGTGCCGGGCGGGGACAAGAGACCCAGTACTTC.

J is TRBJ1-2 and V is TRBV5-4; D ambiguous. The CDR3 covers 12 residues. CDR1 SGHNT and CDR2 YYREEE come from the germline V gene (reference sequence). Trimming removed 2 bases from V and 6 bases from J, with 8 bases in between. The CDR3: CASSFDSNGYTF. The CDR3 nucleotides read TGTGCCAGCAGCTTTGATTCCAATGGCTACACCTTC.

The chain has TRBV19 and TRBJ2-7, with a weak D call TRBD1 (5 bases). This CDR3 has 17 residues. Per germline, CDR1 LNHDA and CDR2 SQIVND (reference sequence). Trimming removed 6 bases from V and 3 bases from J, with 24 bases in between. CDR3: CASSPSGSGPKDYEQYF. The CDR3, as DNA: TGTGCCAGTAGCCCCTCCGGGTCAGGGCCGAAAGACTACGAGCAGTACTTC.

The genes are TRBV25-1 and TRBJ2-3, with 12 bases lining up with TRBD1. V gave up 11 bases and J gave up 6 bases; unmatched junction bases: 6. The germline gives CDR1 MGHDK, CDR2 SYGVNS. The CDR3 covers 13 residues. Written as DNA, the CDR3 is TGTGCCGGGGGGACAGGGGGCCAGGATACGCAGTATTTT. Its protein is CAGGTGGQDTQYF.

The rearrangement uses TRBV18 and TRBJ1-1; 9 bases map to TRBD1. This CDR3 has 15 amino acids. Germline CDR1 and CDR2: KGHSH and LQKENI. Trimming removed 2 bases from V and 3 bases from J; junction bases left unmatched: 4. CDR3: CASSPGQGRDTEAFF. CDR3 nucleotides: TGTGCCAGCTCACCAGGACAGGGGCGGGACACTGAAGCTTTCTTT.

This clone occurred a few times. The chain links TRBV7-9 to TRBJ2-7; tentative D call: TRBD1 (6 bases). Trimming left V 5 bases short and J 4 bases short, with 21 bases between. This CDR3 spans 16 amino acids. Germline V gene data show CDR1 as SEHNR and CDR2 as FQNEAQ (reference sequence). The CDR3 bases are TGTGCCAGCAGCCCCCGGGACACCCGAAATAGGTACGAGCAGTACTTC. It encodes CASSPRDTRNRYEQYF.

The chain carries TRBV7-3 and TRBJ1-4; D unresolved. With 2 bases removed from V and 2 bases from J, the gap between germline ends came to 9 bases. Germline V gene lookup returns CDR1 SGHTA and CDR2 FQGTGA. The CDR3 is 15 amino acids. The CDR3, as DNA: TGTGCCAGCAGCTTAGAACCGGGGACTAATGAAAAACTGTTTTTT. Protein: CASSLEPGTNEKLFF. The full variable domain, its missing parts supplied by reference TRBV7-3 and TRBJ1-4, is GAGVSQTPSNKVTEKGKYVELRCDPISGHTALYWYRQSLGQGPEFLIYFQGTGAADDSGLPNDRFFAVRPEGSVSTLKIQRTERGDSAVYLCASSLEPGTNEKLFFGSGTQLSVL.

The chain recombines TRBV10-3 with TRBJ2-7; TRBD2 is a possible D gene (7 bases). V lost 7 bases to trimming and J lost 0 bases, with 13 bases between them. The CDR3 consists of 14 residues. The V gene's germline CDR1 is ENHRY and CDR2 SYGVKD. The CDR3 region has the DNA TGTGCCATCAAAGGGGGGGAAAGCTCCTACGAGCAGTACTTC. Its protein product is CAIKGGESSYEQYF.

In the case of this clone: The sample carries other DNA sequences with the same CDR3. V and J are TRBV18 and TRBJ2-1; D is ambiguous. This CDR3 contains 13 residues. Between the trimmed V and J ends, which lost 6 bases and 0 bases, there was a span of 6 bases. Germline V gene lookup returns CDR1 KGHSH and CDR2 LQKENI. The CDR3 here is CASSPSSYNEQFF. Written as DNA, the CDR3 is TGTGCCAGCTCTCCCAGCTCCTACAATGAGCAGTTCTTC.

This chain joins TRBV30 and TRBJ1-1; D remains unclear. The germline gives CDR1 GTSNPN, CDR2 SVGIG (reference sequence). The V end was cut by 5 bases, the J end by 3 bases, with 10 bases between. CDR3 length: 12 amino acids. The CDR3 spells CAWEPRDTEAFF. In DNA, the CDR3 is TGTGCCTGGGAGCCCCGGGACACTGAAGCTTTCTTT.

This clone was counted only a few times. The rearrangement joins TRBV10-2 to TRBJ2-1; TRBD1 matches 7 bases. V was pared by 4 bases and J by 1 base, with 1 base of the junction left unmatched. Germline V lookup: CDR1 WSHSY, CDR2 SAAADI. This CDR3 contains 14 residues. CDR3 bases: TGCGCCAGCAGTGTGACAGGGTCCTACAATGAGCAGTTCTTC. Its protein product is CASSVTGSYNEQFF.

CDR3 nucleotide sequence: TGCAGCGGCCAACAGGGGGCCGGTGAGACCCAGTACTTC. This codes for CSGQQGAGETQYF. This chain uses TRBV29-1 with TRBJ2-5, with 9 bases aligning to TRBD1. With 7 bases clipped from V and 5 bases from J, the junction kept 8 bases outside the gene matches. This CDR3 has 13 residues. CDR1 is SQVTM and CDR2 is ANQGSEA in the germline V gene.

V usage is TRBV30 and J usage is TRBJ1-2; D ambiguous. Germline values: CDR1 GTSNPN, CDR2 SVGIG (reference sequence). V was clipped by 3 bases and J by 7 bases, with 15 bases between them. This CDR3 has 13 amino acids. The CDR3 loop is CAWRTEALGGYTF. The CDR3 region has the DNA TGTGCCTGGAGAACGGAGGCGCTTGGTGGCTACACCTTC.

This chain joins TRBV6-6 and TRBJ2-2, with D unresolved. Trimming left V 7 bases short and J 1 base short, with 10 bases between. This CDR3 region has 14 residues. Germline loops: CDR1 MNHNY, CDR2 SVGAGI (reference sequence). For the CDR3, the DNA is TGTGCCAGCACATTGATAAGGAACACCGGGGAGCTGTTTTTT. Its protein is CASTLIRNTGELFF.